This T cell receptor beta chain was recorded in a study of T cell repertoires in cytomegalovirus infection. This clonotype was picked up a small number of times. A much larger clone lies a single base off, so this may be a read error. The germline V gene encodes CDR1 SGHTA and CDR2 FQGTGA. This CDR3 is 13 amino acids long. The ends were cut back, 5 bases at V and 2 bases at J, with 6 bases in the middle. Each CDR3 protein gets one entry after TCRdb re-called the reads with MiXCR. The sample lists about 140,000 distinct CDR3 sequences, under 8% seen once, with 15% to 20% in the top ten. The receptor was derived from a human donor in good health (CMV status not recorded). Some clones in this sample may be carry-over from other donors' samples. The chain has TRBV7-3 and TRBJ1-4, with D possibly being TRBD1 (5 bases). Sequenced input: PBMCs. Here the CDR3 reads CASSRDTNEKLFF. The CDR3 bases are TGTGCCAGCAGCCGGGACACTAATGAAAAACTGTTTTTT. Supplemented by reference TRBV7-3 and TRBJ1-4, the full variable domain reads GAGVSQTPSNKVTEKGKYVELRCDPISGHTALYWYRQSLGQGPEFLIYFQGTGAADDSGLPNDRFFAVRPEGSVSTLKIQRTERGDSAVYLCASSRDTNEKLFFGSGTQLSVL.